The T cell receptor beta chain described here comes from a study of blood T cell repertoires in COVID-19. Study-wide background: Both acute and convalescent COVID-19 samples were obtained from the United States, Italy and Spain.

Measured with immunoSEQ multiplex PCR; TCRdb has only the in-frame clones, and not every one. The sample yields 150,000 or so clones, about 79% seen once. The V segment lost 6 bases and the J segment 3 bases; nucleotides outside the gene matches: 7. The CDR3 runs to 14 residues. Germline V gene data show CDR1 as LNHDA and CDR2 as SQIVND (reference sequence). Self-reported history from a screening survey and questionnaire set each donor's cohort. Two negative PCRs, clearance, or symptom resolution were required of recovered Cohort 3 donors. This rearrangement joins TRBV19 to TRBJ1-2, with TRBD1 matching over 7 bases. What was sequenced was PBMCs or T cells enriched from blood (not recorded which). The clonotype originates from a man aged 50 to 60 who had recovered from COVID-19. This CDR3 reads CASSRGSSDYGYTF. The CDR3 coding sequence is TGTGCCAGTAGCAGGGGGTCATCTGACTATGGCTACACCTTC.